This T cell receptor beta chain was recorded in a study of identical twins. A word on this clonotype: What it recognizes is unknown.

With 6 bases removed from V and 10 bases from J, the gap between germline ends came to 22 bases. Germline V CDR1 and CDR2: SGHVS, FQNEAQ. The CDR3 is made up of 15 amino acids. Notes on the study in general: Surplus twin overlap in beta out-of-frame sequences was less pronounced. Clonotypes of the beta chain that were abundant in cord blood carried fewer insertions (memory repertoires showed none).

In TCRdb, the 5' RACE reads were re-called with MiXCR into one record per CDR3 protein. Among 200,000 to 250,000 distinct CDR3 sequences listed, over 9.5% were seen once. These data were also filed under a second study, of yellow fever vaccine responses in identical twins. That source reports: Reportedly, twins' vaccine T cell responses looked partly convergent and partly personalized.

The chain links TRBV7-8 to TRBJ2-1; possible D gene TRBD1, 6 bases. This TCR was sampled from a woman aged 18-29 years in good health. Sequencing was performed on memory (CD45RO+) T cells sorted from blood. CDR3 region: CASRLNRDPMSEQFF. For the CDR3, the DNA is TGTGCCAGCAGGTTAAACAGGGACCCTATGTCCGAGCAGTTCTTC.